The T cell receptor beta chain described here comes from a study of Ad26.COV2.S vaccination and SARS-CoV-2 variants. Study-level background: Donor had been placed in the Ad26.COV2.S arm of the COV1001 trial.

Measured with immunoSEQ multiplex PCR; TCRdb has only the in-frame clones, and not every one. This sample has more than 300,000 clones, with around 83% found just once. The CDR3 runs to 14 residues. V gave up 3 bases and J gave up 4 bases, with 9 bases separating them. Per the germline V gene, CDR1 is MRHNA and CDR2 is SNTAGT. Specified treatment: 15 to 20 received Ad26.COV2.S at low or high dose, single or two shots; about 5 received placebo; per-sample allocation not given. Collection of samples fell on day 63 after the first vaccine or placebo injection. The source of this sequence is a person aged 18-60 years who received the Ad26.COV2.S COVID-19 vaccine or a placebo. The sequenced sample was peripheral blood, obtained in a trial of Ad26.COV2.S vaccine versus placebo. This chain uses TRBV6-4 with TRBJ2-2, with D hard to call. The CDR3 DNA is TGTGCCAGCAGTGATGTGGGCAGCACCGGGGAGCTGTTTTTT. It specifies CASSDVGSTGELFF.